These 30 T cell receptor beta chains were all obtained from the same sample, sequenced in a study of blood T cell repertoires in COVID-19. Clones were sequenced by immunoSEQ multiplex PCR, and TCRdb holds only the in-frame ones, with some missing. The data show 350,000 to 400,000 clones, with 86% seen just once and about 7% held by the top ten. Sequencing was done on a sample of peripheral blood. The receptor source for this set is an older woman with COVID-19, enrolled during active disease.

V is TRBV27 and J is TRBJ1-5; D unclear. Deletions cut 3 bases from V and 5 bases from J, with 17 bases between. There are 16 residues in the CDR3. Germline CDR1 is MNHEY and CDR2 is SMNVEV (reference sequence). The CDR3 nucleotides are TGTGCCAGCAGTTTTGGAGGGAATAGAGCAGATCAGCCCCAGCATTTT. It is translated as CASSFGGNRADQPQHF.

The J gene is TRBJ1-2, the V gene TRBV6-5; D is ambiguous. This CDR3 is built from 16 residues. Per the germline V gene, CDR1 is MNHEY and CDR2 is SVGAGI. The germline V and J ends were trimmed by 2 bases and 4 bases, with 17 bases remaining between them. The CDR3 DNA reads TGTGCCAGCAGTTACCTTCTGGGCAGTGCTTCCTATGGCTACACCTTC. Its translation is CASSYLLGSASYGYTF.

The chain recombines TRBV5-1 with TRBJ2-7; 10 bases are a match to TRBD1. The junction had 9 bases not matched to a gene; V was cut back by 3 bases and J by 6 bases. CDR3 length equals 15 residues. Germline V lookup: CDR1 SGHRS, CDR2 YFSETQ. CDR3 sequence: CASSWGTGVGREQYF. DNA for the CDR3: TGCGCCAGCAGCTGGGGGACAGGGGTAGGACGCGAGCAGTACTTC.

The genes are TRBV9 and TRBJ2-1, with 9 nucleotides matching TRBD1. Germline V gene data show CDR1 as SGDLS and CDR2 as YYNGEE. The CDR3 has 15 amino acids. The V segment lost 4 bases and the J segment 4 bases; nucleotides outside the gene matches: 6. Here the CDR3 DNA reads TGTGCCAGCAGCTCACTGACAGGGGGGTACAATGAGCAGTTCTTC. Its translation is CASSSLTGGYNEQFF. The complete variable domain, with remaining parts taken from reference TRBV9 and TRBJ2-1, reads DSGVTQTPKHLITATGQRVTLRCSPRSGDLSVYWYQQSLDQGLQFLIQYYNGEERAKGNILERFSAQQFPDLHSELNLSSLELGDSALYFCASSSLTGGYNEQFFGPGTRLTVL.

The gene calls are TRBV7-9 and TRBJ1-1; 7 bases map to TRBD1. J gave up 1 base and V 6 bases, and 8 bases lay outside the gene matches. CDR3 length: 15 amino acids. CDR1 and CDR2 from the germline V gene are SEHNR and FQNEAQ (reference sequence). CDR3 protein: CASRYPGQSNTEAFF. The CDR3 nucleotides read TGTGCCAGCAGGTATCCGGGACAGTCGAACACTGAAGCTTTCTTT.

The CDR3 reads CASSLGGQGAGEAFF. CDR3 bases: TGTGCCAGCAGCTTAGGTGGACAGGGGGCTGGTGAAGCTTTCTTT. V is TRBV11-3 and J is TRBJ1-1, with 11 bases that match TRBD1. V dropped 1 base and J dropped 7; count of bases not matched to a gene: 5. Germline CDR1 and CDR2: SGHNT and YENEEA. CDR3 length: 15 amino acids.

This CDR3 reads CASSVLAGGTETQYF. CDR3 sequence (DNA): TGTGCCAGCAGCGTCTTGGCAGGGGGGACAGAGACCCAGTACTTC. The rearrangement uses TRBV9 and TRBJ2-5, with a possible D match to TRBD1 (7 bases). The CDR3 contains 15 residues. V lost 2 bases and J lost 4, with 15 bases in between. Germline values: CDR1 SGDLS, CDR2 YYNGEE.

This chain links TRBV27 with TRBJ1-4; 7 bases map to TRBD1. Germline-derived CDR1 and CDR2 are MNHEY and SMNVEV (reference sequence). This CDR3 region has 13 residues. The junction had 1 base not matched to a gene; V was cut back by 3 bases and J by 6 bases. Here the CDR3 DNA reads TGTGCCAGCAGTTTGAGGGGGCATGAAAAACTGTTTTTT. It specifies CASSLRGHEKLFF.

The chain links TRBV14 to TRBJ1-1; D unclear. Germline V gene sequence: CDR1 SGHDN, CDR2 FVKESK. V gave up 1 base and J gave up 1 base, with 4 bases separating them. The CDR3 is 13 residues long. CDR3 in DNA: TGTGCCAGCAGCCAAGGCGGGAACACTGAAGCTTTCTTT. Translation: CASSQGGNTEAFF.

The rearrangement links TRBV7-3 to TRBJ1-1, with D tentatively TRBD1 (5 bases). This CDR3 has 13 amino acids. V lost 5 bases and J 4 bases, leaving 11 bases between the germline ends. CDR1 SGHTA and CDR2 FQGTGA come from the germline V gene. This chain's CDR3 is CASSASGGTEAFF. As DNA, the CDR3 is TGTGCCAGCAGCGCGAGCGGGGGCACTGAAGCTTTCTTT.

This chain uses TRBV3-1 (or the pseudogene TRBV3-2) with TRBJ1-5; D call uncertain. CDR1 is LGHDT and CDR2 is YNNKEL in the germline V gene (reference sequence). V was trimmed by 5 bases and J by 0 bases, leaving 8 bases between them. The CDR3 loop spans 14 amino acids. The CDR3 DNA sequence: TGTGCCAGCAGCAACTTTCTTAGCAATCAGCCCCAGCATTTT. It is translated as CASSNFLSNQPQHF.

The V gene is TRBV20-1, the J gene TRBJ1-1, with a possible D match to TRBD1 (5 bases). Germline V gene sequence: CDR1 DFQATT, CDR2 SNEGSKA (reference sequence). Trimming left V 5 bases short and J 5 bases short, with 9 bases between. The CDR3 totals 11 residues. The CDR3 protein is CSAPRGTEAFF. The CDR3 DNA sequence: TGCAGTGCTCCAAGGGGAACTGAAGCTTTCTTT.

CDR3 coding DNA: TGTGCCAGCAGCTTGGAGGGGCCGGCCGAGACCCAGCATTTT. The encoded protein is CASSLEGPAETQHF. The chain combines TRBV5-8 with TRBJ1-5; perhaps TRBD1 as D (5 bases). CDR3 size: 14 residues. Germline lookup yields CDR1 SGHTS and CDR2 YDEGEE. The V and J ends lost 0 bases and 11 bases respectively, with 15 bases between them.

V gene TRBV6-5 combines with J gene TRBJ1-1; 7 positions match TRBD1. V gave up 6 bases and J gave up 5 bases; unmatched junction bases: 6. Germline assignment: CDR1 MNHEY and CDR2 SVGAGI. The CDR3 is 13 amino acids. The CDR3 protein is CASRSNRGTEAFF. The CDR3 coding sequence is TGTGCCAGCAGGTCGAACAGGGGAACTGAAGCTTTCTTT.

The chain joins TRBV12-1 to TRBJ2-2; TRBD1 reflects the table's D call only, with no check against the DNA. TRBV12-1 is termed a pseudogene. The CDR3 is 18 amino acids. CDR3 protein: CASSPGSGGYANTGELFF. The CDR3 nucleotides read TGTGCCAGCAGCCCGGGCTCAGGGGGCTACGCGAACACCGGGGAGCTGTTTTTT.

This clone was seen more than once but under ten times. The chain couples TRBV5-1 to TRBJ2-3, with 10 bases fitting TRBD2. This CDR3 contains 16 residues. CDR1 is SGHRS, CDR2 YFSETQ, per germline. The J segment lost 5 bases and the V segment lost 0 bases, leaving 6 bases of the junction unmatched. This CDR3 reads CASSLVAGGSQDTQYF. The CDR3 DNA sequence: TGCGCCAGCAGCTTGGTAGCGGGGGGTTCCCAAGATACGCAGTATTTT.

In DNA form, the CDR3 reads TGTGCCAGTACCACCCACCCGCGGACAAGTCCAGATACGCAGTATTTT. Its protein is CASTTHPRTSPDTQYF. The rearrangement joins TRBV19 to TRBJ2-3; tentatively, D is TRBD1 (5 bases). V was pared by 7 bases and J by 4 bases, with 21 bases between. The germline V gene encodes CDR1 LNHDA and CDR2 SQIVND (reference sequence). This CDR3 has 16 amino acids.

The J gene is TRBJ2-7, the V gene TRBV29-1; D might be TRBD1 (6 bases). Germline loops: CDR1 SQVTM, CDR2 ANQGSEA. This CDR3 spans 13 amino acids. Trimming left V 4 bases short and J 0 bases short, with 10 bases between. The CDR3 DNA is TGCAGCGTTGGAAGGACAGCCTCCTACGAGCAGTACTTC. Translated: CSVGRTASYEQYF.

In this sample, this clone turned up a few times. The chain couples TRBV6-2 or TRBV6-3 to TRBJ2-1, with a tentative D call TRBD2 (6 bases). V was clipped by 2 bases and J by 8 bases, with 10 bases between them. The CDR3 is 13 residues long. The germline V gene has CDR1 MNHEY and CDR2 SVGEGT. CDR3 in amino acids: CASSYGGEDEQFF. As DNA, the CDR3 is TGTGCCAGCAGTTACGGCGGGGAGGATGAGCAGTTCTTC.

The chain uses TRBV4-2 and TRBJ2-5, with D possibly TRBD1 on 6 matching bases. Germline assignment: CDR1 LGHNA and CDR2 YNFKEQ. The CDR3 length is 16 residues. Trimming took off 0 bases at V and 2 bases at J, with 13 bases between the two ends. CDR3 DNA: TGTGCCAGCAGCCAAGATATGACAGGACAACAAGAGACCCAGTACTTC. Translated, it gives CASSQDMTGQQETQYF.

The chain links TRBV19 to TRBJ2-7, with no clear D. V was pared by 1 base and J by 1 base, with 8 bases between. The CDR3 extends over 14 amino acids. The V gene's germline CDR1 is LNHDA and CDR2 SQIVND (reference sequence). The CDR3: CASSIGTASYEQYF. The CDR3 DNA reads TGTGCCAGTAGTATAGGTACCGCGTCCTACGAGCAGTACTTC.

The CDR3 region has the DNA TGTGCCTGGAGGGGACAGGGGGGGAGCACTGAAGCTTTCTTT. Its protein product is CAWRGQGGSTEAFF. This chain connects TRBV30 to TRBJ1-1; 11 bases line up with TRBD1. The V and J ends lost 3 bases and 4 bases, in that order; junction bases with no gene match: 4. Germline lookup yields CDR1 GTSNPN and CDR2 SVGIG (reference sequence). The CDR3 runs to 14 residues.

This chain connects TRBV10-3 to TRBJ2-3, with 9 bases identical to TRBD2. Per germline, CDR1 ENHRY and CDR2 SYGVKD. Trimming cost V 10 bases and J 0 bases; bases outside gene matches: 11. The CDR3 contains 16 residues. The CDR3: CATSGVLAGSTDTQYF. The CDR3 coding sequence is TGTGCCACCTCCGGAGTGCTAGCGGGGAGCACAGATACGCAGTATTTT.

The chain uses TRBV6-6 and TRBJ1-2; possibly TRBD1 for D (5 bases). Germline CDR1 reads MNHNY; CDR2 reads SVGAGI (reference sequence). There are 14 residues in the CDR3. The V end lost 5 bases, the J end lost 2 bases, and 12 bases lay between the germline ends. The CDR3 DNA reads TGTGCCAGCAGTCAGTGGGGGGAGAACTATGGCTACACCTTC. This translates into CASSQWGENYGYTF.

The chain links TRBV19 to TRBJ2-1; no definite D call. The CDR3 spans 14 residues. The germline V gene encodes CDR1 LNHDA and CDR2 SQIVND (reference sequence). Trimming removed 5 bases at V and 3 bases at J, with 11 bases between. The CDR3 is CASSWRRSYNEQFF. CDR3 nucleotides: TGTGCCAGTAGTTGGCGAAGGAGCTACAATGAGCAGTTCTTC. The full variable domain, completed using reference TRBV19 and TRBJ2-1, is DGGITQSPKYLFRKEGQNVTLSCEQNLNHDAMYWYRQDPGQGLRLIYYSQIVNDFQKGDIAEGYSVSREKKESFPLTVTSAQKNPTAFYLCASSWRRSYNEQFFGPGTRLTVL.

This chain joins TRBV5-1 and TRBJ1-1, with 7 bases that match TRBD1. With V trimmed by 4 bases and J by 0 bases, 9 bases remained unmatched. CDR3 length: 16 amino acids. Germline values: CDR1 SGHRS, CDR2 YFSETQ. The CDR3 is CASSPTPGTVNTEAFF. In DNA, the CDR3 is TGCGCCAGCAGCCCGACCCCCGGGACAGTGAACACTGAAGCTTTCTTT.

CDR3 residues: CASSYSTVQGYGYTF. Written as DNA, the CDR3 is TGTGCCAGCAGTTACTCGACCGTCCAGGGCTATGGCTACACCTTC. The chain recombines TRBV6-5 with TRBJ1-2; D is perhaps TRBD1 (5 bases). Looked up from germline, CDR1 is MNHEY and CDR2 is SVGAGI. CDR3 length equals 15 residues. The germline V and J ends were trimmed by 0 bases and 4 bases, with 12 bases remaining between them.

The chain combines TRBV9 with TRBJ2-2; 8 positions agree with TRBD2. The CDR3 has 16 residues. The germline V gene encodes CDR1 SGDLS and CDR2 YYNGEE. J lost 1 base, V lost 4 bases, and 6 bases had no gene match. CDR3 loop: CASSPGGTRNTGELFF. In DNA, the CDR3 is TGTGCCAGCAGCCCGGGGGGGACTAGGAACACCGGGGAGCTGTTTTTT.

The rearrangement links TRBV9 to TRBJ1-1; TRBD1 agrees at 7 bases. CDR3 size: 14 residues. Germline CDR1 and CDR2: SGDLS and YYNGEE. The V segment lost 3 bases and the J segment 7 bases; nucleotides outside the gene matches: 9. The CDR3 protein is CASSDTGASDEAFF. The CDR3 bases are TGTGCCAGCAGCGACACAGGGGCGAGTGATGAAGCTTTCTTT.

The V call is TRBV18, the J call TRBJ1-2, with D possibly TRBD1 on 6 matching bases. Trimming took 5 bases from V and 6 from J, leaving 7 bases between them. Germline V gene data show CDR1 as KGHSH and CDR2 as LQKENI. The CDR3 has 11 residues. The CDR3 region has the DNA TGTGCCAGCTCAGGGGGCAATGGCTACACCTTC. It is translated as CASSGGNGYTF.